Listed below are T cell receptor beta chains from one sample, sequenced in a study of shared clonotypes between healthy human individuals. Using immunoSEQ multiplex PCR, the repertoire was profiled, and TCRdb retains in-frame clones only, with some absent. Seen here are just over 2,000,000 clones, over 85% observed once, and the top ten hold under 0.15%. Sequencing input: naive CD4+ T cells sorted from blood. These receptors originate from a man aged 18 to 29 in good health. Each CDR3 is given with its conserved first and last residue. The D gene is left open where the match is weak. A row's size may be missing; if present it is once, few, many or a size class.

clone size	V gene	J gene	D gene	CDR3 DNA	CDR3 protein
NA	TRBV28	TRBJ1-5	TRBD1	TGTGCCAGCAGCCTCCGGACAGGGGGCTTTCAGCCCCAGCATTTT	CASSLRTGGFQPQHF
NA	TRBV6-5	TRBJ1-4	NA	TGTGCCAGCAGACAGGGTAAAAATGAAAAACTGTTTTTT	CASRQGKNEKLFF
NA	TRBV6-1	TRBJ1-2	NA	TGTGCCAGCAGTGTTCAACGGGGGAATGGCTACACCTTC	CASSVQRGNGYTF
NA	TRBV6-5	TRBJ1-3	NA	TGTGCCAGCAGACCGGACGCTCTGGGGGGAAACACCATATATTTT	CASRPDALGGNTIYF
NA	TRBV5-1	TRBJ1-1	TRBD1	TGCGCCAGCAGCTTGACAGGGGTGAACACTGAAGCTTTCTTT	CASSLTGVNTEAFF
NA	TRBV30	TRBJ1-1	NA	TGTGCCTGGATGGGGGGCATGAACACTGAAGCTTTCTTT	CAWMGGMNTEAFF
NA	TRBV5-6	TRBJ1-6	NA	TGTGCCAGCAGCTCCCAGGGAGTTCCACCCCTCCACTTT	CASSSQGVPPLHF
NA	TRBV6-5	TRBJ1-1	TRBD1	TGTGCCAGCAGTTACGGTACAGGGGGTTTGTCTGAAGCTTTCTTT	CASSYGTGGLSEAFF
NA	TRBV6-5	TRBJ2-5	NA	TGTGCCAGCAGTATCAGGGTGTTAGGACGAGAGACCCAGTACTTC	CASSIRVLGRETQYF
NA	TRBV20-1	TRBJ2-7	TRBD2	TGCAGTGTTAAGGCGGGAGGAGAGCAGTACTTC	CSVKAGGEQYF
NA	TRBV10-3	TRBJ1-4	NA	TGTGCCATCCGCGGGACCGACAATGAAAAACTGTTTTTT	CAIRGTDNEKLFF
NA	TRBV19	TRBJ1-5	TRBD1	TGTGCCAGTAGTATAGTGGGAGGGGGCGCGGATCAGCCCCAGCATTTT	CASSIVGGGADQPQHF
NA	TRBV5-1	TRBJ2-7	NA	TGCGCCAGCAGCTTGGGTACAGCCGCCTACGAGCAGTACTTC	CASSLGTAAYEQYF
NA	TRBV28	TRBJ1-1	TRBD1	TGTGCCAGCAGTAGAGCAGGGGGACAGACAAGGAAGACTGAAGCTTTCTTT	CASSRAGGQTRKTEAFF
NA	TRBV5-1	TRBJ1-1	NA	TGCGCCAGCAGCTTGGCGGGGGCAAACACTGAAGCTTTCTTT	CASSLAGANTEAFF
NA	TRBV10-3	TRBJ1-2	NA	TGTGCCATCAGTGAGTCGACCTCCCAGGGAGGCTATGGCTACACCTTC	CAISESTSQGGYGYTF
NA	TRBV7-9	TRBJ1-2	TRBD1	TGTGCCAGCAGCTCGGACAGGGGGCAGGGTGGCTACACCTTC	CASSSDRGQGGYTF
NA	TRBV10-2	TRBJ1-2	TRBD1	TGCGCCATACTCGGACAGGCTGGCTACACCTTC	CAILGQAGYTF
NA	TRBV29-1	TRBJ2-1	NA	TGCAGCGGGTACTACAATGAGCAGTTCTTC	CSGYYNEQFF
NA	TRBV7-3	TRBJ2-1	NA	TGTGCCAGCAGCTTGACAGGCTCCTCCTACAATGAGCAGTTCTTC	CASSLTGSSYNEQFF
NA	TRBV29-1	TRBJ1-1	NA	TGCAGCGTTGGGGAAATGAACACTGAAGCTTTCTTT	CSVGEMNTEAFF
NA	TRBV2	TRBJ2-2	TRBD1	TGTGCCAGCAGTGTACAGGGGACGGGGACCGGGGAGCTGTTTTTT	CASSVQGTGTGELFF
once	TRBV7-8	TRBJ2-1	NA	TGTGCCAGCAGTTACGCTGTGATGACCTACAATGAGCAGTTCTTC	CASSYAVMTYNEQFF